This T cell receptor (beta chain) was profiled in a study of cytomegalovirus exposure and HLA in healthy donors. Use of 60 Vbeta and 13 Jbeta primers characterized the PCR. TCRdb's table, derived via immunoSEQ multiplex PCR, lists solely in-frame clones and lacks some. There are about 190,000 clones in the sample; roughly nine tenths occur only once, and about 1% lies in the top ten. The sequencing input was PBMCs. The sequence came from a boy between 2 and 10 years old in good health and CMV-seronegative.

DNA of the CDR3: TGTGCCAGCAGCTTAGGACAGGTAGGCTACGAGCAGTACTTC. Protein: CASSLGQVGYEQYF. This chain joins TRBV7-2 and TRBJ2-7, with D perhaps matching TRBD1 (6 bases). The CDR3 spans 14 residues. V shed 1 base and J shed 3 bases, with 10 bases lying between them. CDR1 is SGHTA, CDR2 FQGNSA, per germline.